This is a list of T cell receptor beta chains from one sample in a study of cytomegalovirus exposure and HLA in healthy donors. Libraries were prepared by immunoSEQ multiplex PCR; TCRdb keeps only in-frame clonotypes and omits some of them. The table lists some 180,000 clones, 76% of them singletons. The sample was PBMCs. The receptors were gathered from a woman in her thirties in good health and CMV-seropositive. Both conserved end residues are part of each CDR3. A D gene is named only where the DNA matches it firmly. A row's size may be missing; if present it is once, few, many or a size class.

CDR3 length,V gene,clone size,J gene,D gene,CDR3 protein,CDR3 DNA
14,TRBV19,-,TRBJ2-7,TRBD1,CATSATGISYEQYF,TGTGCCACAAGCGCGACAGGGATATCCTACGAGCAGTACTTC
16,TRBV18,-,TRBJ1-1,-,CASSPRQGTMNTEAFF,TGTGCCAGCTCACCAAGGCAGGGTACCATGAACACTGAAGCTTTCTTT
15,TRBV28,-,TRBJ2-4,TRBD1,CASSSPGGAKNIQYF,TGTGCCAGCAGTTCCCCAGGGGGCGCCAAAAACATTCAGTACTTC
15,TRBV12-5,-,TRBJ2-3,-,CASGLPKTGSDTQYF,TGTGCTAGTGGTTTGCCTAAAACGGGAAGCGATACGCAGTATTTT
15,TRBV29-1,once,TRBJ1-4,TRBD1,CSVLGQGVNNEKLFF,TGCAGCGTACTCGGACAGGGGGTTAATAATGAAAAACTGTTTTTT
15,TRBV7-9,-,TRBJ1-3,TRBD1,CASSPQGGAGNTIYF,TGTGCCAGCAGCCCCCAAGGGGGCGCGGGAAACACCATATATTTT
16,TRBV4-2,-,TRBJ2-3,TRBD2,CASSQDPASGGDTQYF,TGTGCCAGCAGCCAAGATCCGGCTAGCGGGGGTGATACGCAGTATTTT
15,TRBV4-3,-,TRBJ2-3,TRBD2,CASSLSGGAGDTQYF,TGCGCCAGCAGCCTTAGCGGGGGGGCCGGAGATACGCAGTATTTT
18,TRBV7-8,-,TRBJ2-3,-,CASSLARTSRGASDTQYF,TGTGCCAGCAGCTTAGCGCGTACTAGCAGGGGGGCCTCAGATACGCAGTATTTT
14,TRBV18,-,TRBJ1-4,TRBD1,CASSTDRVGEKLFF,TGTGCCAGCTCAACGGACAGGGTGGGTGAAAAACTGTTTTTT
15,TRBV19,-,TRBJ1-6,-,CASSIKQVTNSPLHF,TGTGCCAGTAGTATCAAACAGGTGACTAATTCACCCCTCCACTTT
14,TRBV27,-,TRBJ1-1,-,CASSLTLSHTEAFF,TGTGCCAGCAGTTTAACCCTATCCCACACTGAAGCTTTCTTT
14,TRBV9,-,TRBJ1-5,-,CASSIQGDNQPQHF,TGTGCCAGCAGCATACAAGGAGACAATCAGCCCCAGCATTTT
13,TRBV25-1,-,TRBJ2-1,TRBD2,CAAHGTSGNEQFF,TGTGCCGCCCACGGGACTAGCGGTAATGAGCAGTTCTTC
13,TRBV5-1,-,TRBJ1-1,TRBD1,CASRDQGDTEAFF,TGCGCCAGTCGGGACCAGGGGGACACTGAAGCTTTCTTT
14,TRBV4-2,-,TRBJ1-5,-,CASSLILGSQPQHF,TGTGCCAGCAGCTTGATCTTAGGGAGTCAGCCCCAGCATTTT
16,TRBV4-2,few,TRBJ2-3,TRBD2,CASSQTAGGLTDTQYF,TGTGCCAGCAGCCAAACAGCGGGGGGGCTGACAGATACGCAGTATTTT
14,TRBV9,-,TRBJ1-4,-,CASSVGTANEKLFF,TGTGCCAGCAGCGTAGGGACAGCTAATGAAAAACTGTTTTTT
14,TRBV28,few,TRBJ1-2,-,CASSLYRGREGYTF,TGTGCCAGCAGTTTATATCGGGGAAGGGAGGGCTACACCTTC
16,TRBV2,-,TRBJ2-1,-,CASSNKGGGPYNEQFF,TGTGCCAGCAGCAATAAAGGGGGGGGGCCTTACAATGAGCAGTTCTTC
14,TRBV6-4,-,TRBJ2-3,-,CASSERPEGDTQYF,TGTGCCAGCAGTGAACGTCCGGAGGGGGATACGCAGTATTTT
15,TRBV10-1,-,TRBJ2-7,-,CASSEGRRGSHEQYF,TGCGCCAGCAGTGAGGGGCGTCGGGGTAGCCACGAGCAGTACTTC
12,TRBV12-5,-,TRBJ2-5,-,CASTVQGETQYF,TGTGCTAGTACCGTCCAGGGAGAGACCCAGTACTTC
18,TRBV4-1,few,TRBJ1-1,-,CASRPNLFGFGMNTEAFF,TGCGCCAGCAGGCCGAACCTTTTCGGGTTCGGTATGAACACTGAAGCTTTCTTT
13,TRBV6-5,-,TRBJ1-4,-,CASSRGVGEKLFF,TGTGCCAGCAGCCGGGGAGTGGGGGAAAAACTGTTTTTT
17,TRBV9,-,TRBJ2-5,TRBD2,CASSPPERGGLGETQYF,TGTGCCAGCAGTCCCCCGGAGCGGGGGGGCCTTGGGGAGACCCAGTACTTC
15,TRBV28,-,TRBJ1-4,-,CASSLGGASGVELFF,TGTGCCAGCAGTTTAGGGGGGGCCTCTGGTGTGGAACTGTTTTTT
16,TRBV4-2,-,TRBJ2-3,-,CASSHQSAGAVDTQYF,TGTGCCAGCAGCCATCAATCCGCAGGGGCAGTAGATACGCAGTATTTT
15,TRBV7-2,-,TRBJ2-7,TRBD1,CASSRGTGSLYEQYF,TGTGCCAGCAGCCGCGGGACAGGAAGCCTCTACGAGCAGTACTTC
14,TRBV7-9,many,TRBJ1-2,TRBD1,CASRDRQGLSGYTF,TGTGCCAGCAGGGATAGACAGGGTCTCTCTGGCTACACCTTC